The 32 T cell receptor beta chains listed next were all sequenced from one sample in a study of cytomegalovirus exposure and HLA in healthy donors. Clones were read by immunoSEQ multiplex PCR, and TCRdb kept only the in-frame ones, dropping some. The table includes 350,000 or so clones, 80% to 90% detected once. Specimen: PBMCs. The origin of the receptors is a woman aged 18-35 years in good health and CMV-seronegative.

This chain uses TRBV7-2 with TRBJ2-2; 7 bases agree with TRBD2. Unmatched junction bases numbered 4, after V lost 6 bases and J lost 0 bases. CDR3 length: 15 amino acids. Germline V gene lookup returns CDR1 SGHTA and CDR2 FQGNSA. CDR3 amino acids: CASSPLATNTGELFF. The CDR3 DNA sequence: TGTGCCAGCAGTCCACTAGCGACGAACACCGGGGAGCTGTTTTTT.

The genes are TRBV6-6 and TRBJ1-5, with 10 bases aligning to TRBD1. Germline-derived CDR1 and CDR2 are MNHNY and SVGAGI (reference sequence). The CDR3 consists of 14 residues. J gave up 5 bases and V 6 bases, and 4 bases lay outside the gene matches. The CDR3 reads CASRTGTGDQPQHF. The CDR3 bases are TGTGCCAGCAGAACCGGGACAGGGGATCAGCCCCAGCATTTT.

The chain couples TRBV7-2 to TRBJ2-7; tentatively, D is TRBD1 (6 bases). Germline V gene data show CDR1 as SGHTA and CDR2 as FQGNSA. This CDR3 contains 15 residues. V was cut by 6 bases and J by 1 base, with 16 bases left in between. CDR3 sequence: CASSPGAGPSYEQYF. CDR3 nucleotide sequence: TGTGCCAGCAGTCCAGGGGCAGGACCGTCCTACGAGCAGTACTTC.

This chain connects TRBV6-1 to TRBJ2-7; TRBD2 matches at 11 bases. J lost 1 base, V lost 3 bases, and 5 bases had no gene match. The CDR3 totals 16 residues. The V gene's germline CDR1 is MNHNS and CDR2 SASEGT. CDR3 region: CASSERLAGRSYEQYF. Written as DNA, the CDR3 is TGTGCCAGCAGTGAGCGACTAGCGGGGCGATCCTACGAGCAGTACTTC.

The rearrangement joins TRBV11-2 to TRBJ2-3; D is unclear. The CDR3 is made up of 12 amino acids. In germline, CDR1 is SGHAT, CDR2 FQNNGV. V lost 5 bases and J lost 3, with 6 bases in between. This CDR3 is CASSRETDTQYF. The CDR3 DNA reads as TGTGCCAGCAGCCGAGAAACAGATACGCAGTATTTT.

The chain recombines TRBV20-1 with TRBJ2-2; D not certain. This CDR3 contains 11 residues. The V end lost 1 base, the J end lost 7 bases, and 4 bases lay between the germline ends. The V gene's germline CDR1 is DFQATT and CDR2 SNEGSKA (reference sequence). CDR3 sequence (DNA): TGCAGTGCTAGAGCGGTCGGGGAGCTGTTTTTT. Amino acid sequence: CSARAVGELFF.

This chain uses TRBV11-2 with TRBJ1-5; D not resolved. CDR3 length equals 14 residues. Germline V gene data show CDR1 as SGHAT and CDR2 as FQNNGV. V lost 1 base and J 3 bases, leaving 7 bases between the germline ends. The CDR3 coding sequence is TGTGCCAGCAGCTTAGGGAGCAACAATCAGCCCCAGCATTTT. This sequence encodes CASSLGSNNQPQHF.

The count of this clone is one. The rearrangement joins TRBV2 to TRBJ2-5, with 7 bases matching TRBD1. The germline CDR1 and CDR2 sequences are SNHLY and FYNNEI. This CDR3 comprises 14 residues. Losses at the gene ends were 7 bases for V and 2 bases for J; bases not matched to a gene: 7. CDR3 region: CASTEGTVQETQYF. The CDR3 bases are TGTGCCAGCACCGAGGGGACAGTACAAGAGACCCAGTACTTC.

V usage is TRBV2 and J usage is TRBJ2-4; 7 bases align to TRBD1. The trim removed 6 bases at V and 0 bases at J, leaving 5 bases unmatched. The CDR3 has 15 amino acids. Germline CDR1 and CDR2: SNHLY and FYNNEI. In DNA form, the CDR3 reads TGTGCCAGCAGGGGACAGAGACTAGCCAAAAACATTCAGTACTTC. Amino acid sequence: CASRGQRLAKNIQYF.

V gene TRBV27 combines with J gene TRBJ2-1, with 10 bases identical to TRBD2. CDR1 is MNHEY, CDR2 SMNVEV, per germline (reference sequence). The CDR3 is made up of 16 amino acids. Trimming at V came to 3 bases and at J to 7 bases, leaving 9 bases not matched to a gene. The CDR3 DNA reads TGTGCCAGCAGTTTCCTAGGAGCGGGAGGGCAAAATGAGCAGTTCTTC. Residues: CASSFLGAGGQNEQFF.

The chain combines TRBV6-6 with TRBJ2-7, with 7 bases identical to TRBD1. CDR3 size: 15 residues. After removal of 3 bases from V and 2 bases from J, the junction contained 7 bases not matched to a gene. Germline V gene lookup returns CDR1 MNHNY and CDR2 SVGAGI (reference sequence). CDR3 sequence (DNA): TGTGCCAGCAGTTATACCGGGACAGCCCCCTACGAGCAGTACTTC. This translates into CASSYTGTAPYEQYF.

CDR3 sequence reads: CASSPDTSNQPQHF. CDR3 coding DNA: TGTGCCAGCAGCCCAGACACTAGCAATCAGCCCCAGCATTTT. The rearrangement links TRBV7-2 to TRBJ1-5; the D is unclear. The CDR3 covers 14 residues. With 5 bases removed from V and 0 bases from J, the gap between germline ends came to 8 bases. Germline CDR1 SGHTA, CDR2 FQGNSA.

The gene calls are TRBV6-1 and TRBJ2-7; 9 bases line up with TRBD1. J lost 5 bases, V lost 2 bases, and 4 bases had no gene match. CDR3 size: 14 residues. Germline CDR1 MNHNS, CDR2 SASEGT. The CDR3 sequence: CASSEKGDRDEQYF. CDR3 nucleotide sequence: TGTGCCAGCAGTGAAAAGGGGGACAGGGACGAGCAGTACTTC.

This chain uses TRBV15 with TRBJ2-1; no clear D. CDR1 is LNHNV and CDR2 is YYDKDF in the germline V gene (reference sequence). Trimming stripped 1 base from V and 7 bases from J, with 2 bases between. The CDR3 is made up of 11 amino acids. CDR3 sequence (DNA): TGTGCCACCAGCAGAGCTAATGAGCAGTTCTTC. Translated: CATSRANEQFF. The variable domain in full, completed from reference TRBV15 and TRBJ2-1, reads DAMVIQNPRYQVTQFGKPVTLSCSQTLNHNVMYWYQQKSSQAPKLLFHYYDKDFNNEADTPDNFQSRRPNTSFCFLDIRSPGLGDTAMYLCATSRANEQFFGPGTRLTVL.

This clone was recorded once. The chain links TRBV6-5 to TRBJ1-5; D is ambiguous. CDR3 length equals 15 residues. Germline CDR1 MNHEY, CDR2 SVGAGI. V lost 6 bases and J 1 base, leaving 13 bases between the germline ends. The CDR3 nucleotides read TGTGCCAGCAGCCCGGCCACTACGAGCAATCAGCCCCAGCATTTT. Translation: CASSPATTSNQPQHF.

V usage is TRBV7-3 and J usage is TRBJ2-1, with 7 bases fitting TRBD1. This CDR3 has 13 residues. Germline CDR1 and CDR2: SGHTA and FQGTGA. Unmatched junction bases numbered 7, after V lost 5 bases and J lost 9 bases. CDR3 protein: CASSPSTGTEQFF. DNA for the CDR3: TGTGCCAGCAGCCCCTCGACAGGGACTGAGCAGTTCTTC.

This clone showed up just a few times. The chain carries TRBV6-6 and TRBJ1-3, with D possibly matching TRBD1 (5 bases). The germline V gene encodes CDR1 MNHNY and CDR2 SVGAGI (reference sequence). V gave up 2 bases and J gave up 4 bases, with 12 bases separating them. The CDR3 consists of 15 residues. The CDR3 bases are TGTGCCAGCAGTTACCGGGACTTTGAGGGAAACACCATATATTTT. It yields the protein CASSYRDFEGNTIYF.

CDR3 loop: CASSEGAQGGYEQYF. In DNA form, the CDR3 reads TGTGCCAGCAGTGAAGGGGCACAGGGCGGTTACGAGCAGTACTTC. The V call is TRBV2, the J call TRBJ2-7, with D tentatively TRBD1 (6 bases). The V gene lost 1 base and the J gene lost 4 bases, with 14 bases spanning the gap. From germline, CDR1 is SNHLY and CDR2 FYNNEI. The CDR3 runs 15 residues.

The V call is TRBV4-3, the J call TRBJ1-2; 8 bases are shared with TRBD1. The CDR3 has 14 residues. Germline assignment: CDR1 LGHNA and CDR2 YSLEER. The junction had 3 bases not matched to a gene; V was cut back by 4 bases and J by 2 bases. The CDR3 nucleotides read TGCGCCAGCAGCCCGACAGGGGACAACTATGGCTACACCTTC. Its protein product is CASSPTGDNYGYTF.

The rearrangement joins TRBV9 to TRBJ2-2; the D gene is possibly TRBD2 (6 bases). The V end lost 1 base, the J end lost 3 bases, and 10 bases lay between the germline ends. This CDR3 comprises 15 residues. Germline CDR1 reads SGDLS; CDR2 reads YYNGEE. The CDR3 sequence: CASSVFGGDTGELFF. CDR3 sequence (DNA): TGTGCCAGCAGCGTATTTGGAGGGGACACCGGGGAGCTGTTTTTT.

The chain employs TRBV6-1 and TRBJ1-4, with D maybe TRBD1 (6 bases). Trimming removed 5 bases at V and 0 bases at J, with 10 bases between. The CDR3 runs to 15 residues. CDR1 and CDR2 (germline): MNHNS, SASEGT. Here the CDR3 DNA reads TGTGCCAGCAGTCTAGGGGGTGCAACTAATGAAAAACTGTTTTTT. This codes for CASSLGGATNEKLFF.

This chain uses TRBV11-3 with TRBJ2-7; 7 nucleotides agree with TRBD1. Germline CDR1 reads SGHNT; CDR2 reads YENEEA. With V trimmed by 5 bases and J by 5 bases, 6 bases remained unmatched. The CDR3 has 13 amino acids. The CDR3, as DNA: TGTGCCAGCAGCCCGACAGGGTTAAACGAGCAGTACTTC. Translation: CASSPTGLNEQYF.

The genes are TRBV19 and TRBJ2-7, with D perhaps TRBD1 (6 bases). Germline V gene lookup returns CDR1 LNHDA and CDR2 SQIVND (reference sequence). CDR3 length: 15 residues. Trimming removed 5 bases at V and 3 bases at J, with 17 bases between. CDR3 bases: TGTGCCAGTAGTCCTGGGACAACAGCCTTCTACGAGCAGTACTTC. Residues: CASSPGTTAFYEQYF. Full variable domain (missing parts from reference TRBV19 and TRBJ2-7): DGGITQSPKYLFRKEGQNVTLSCEQNLNHDAMYWYRQDPGQGLRLIYYSQIVNDFQKGDIAEGYSVSREKKESFPLTVTSAQKNPTAFYLCASSPGTTAFYEQYFGPGTRLTVT.

The V gene is TRBV7-2, the J gene TRBJ2-2; TRBD2 aligns across 9 bases. The CDR3 contains 16 residues. The germline V gene encodes CDR1 SGHTA and CDR2 FQGNSA. Trimming at V came to 1 base and at J to 4 bases, leaving 4 bases not matched to a gene. CDR3 coding DNA: TGTGCCAGCAGCTTAGTGACTAGCGGAGCCACCGGGGAGCTGTTTTTT. This codes for CASSLVTSGATGELFF.

This chain links TRBV2 with TRBJ2-2; 9 bases fit TRBD1. In germline, CDR1 is SNHLY, CDR2 FYNNEI. This CDR3 spans 14 amino acids. V trimming: 9 bases; J trimming: 7 bases; junction bases outside the gene matches: 9. CDR3 bases: TGTGCCAGTGGACAGGGGAGGTTGAGCGGGGAGCTGTTTTTT. Its protein product is CASGQGRLSGELFF.

This chain links TRBV29-1 with TRBJ2-7; 9 bases are shared with TRBD1. With V trimmed by 6 bases and J by 2 bases, 8 bases remained unmatched. CDR3 size: 14 residues. Germline CDR1 SQVTM, CDR2 ANQGSEA. CDR3 nucleotides: TGCAGCGTCGGATCGGGACAGGGTGCCTACGAGCAGTACTTC. Encoded protein: CSVGSGQGAYEQYF.

The rearrangement uses TRBV7-2 and TRBJ1-1; D is possibly TRBD1 (6 bases). The germline V gene encodes CDR1 SGHTA and CDR2 FQGNSA. V was clipped by 6 bases and J by 2 bases, with 13 bases between them. The CDR3 is 14 residues long. The CDR3 nucleotides read TGTGCCAGCAGGTACAGGGCAGGAAACACTGAAGCTTTCTTT. Translation gives CASRYRAGNTEAFF. Supplemented by reference TRBV7-2 and TRBJ1-1, the full variable domain reads GAGVSQSPSNKVTEKGKDVELRCDPISGHTALYWYRQSLGQGLEFLIYFQGNSAPDKSGLPSDRFSAERTGGSVSTLTIQRTQQEDSAVYLCASRYRAGNTEAFFGQGTRLTVV.

This chain connects TRBV28 to TRBJ2-6; perhaps TRBD2 as D (5 bases). CDR3 length equals 16 residues. Germline V gene data show CDR1 as MDHEN and CDR2 as SYDVKM. Trimming cost V 5 bases and J 0 bases, with 11 bases left between them. CDR3 in DNA: TGTGCCAGCAGTCCATGGGAGAGCTCTGGGGCCAACGTCCTGACTTTC. It specifies CASSPWESSGANVLTF.

The rearrangement links TRBV13 to TRBJ2-1; the match to TRBD1 covers 10 bases. The CDR3 sequence is 17 residues long. Looked up from germline, CDR1 is PRHDT and CDR2 is FYEKMQ (reference sequence). After removal of 7 bases from V and 7 bases from J, the junction contained 16 bases not matched to a gene. The CDR3, as DNA: TGTGCCAGCACCGAGCTTTGGACAGGGGGGACTACGAATGAGCAGTTCTTC. It specifies CASTELWTGGTTNEQFF.

This clone turned up a few times. Here the CDR3 DNA reads TGTGCCAGTAACAACCCGGGACTGAACCACAATGAGCAGTTCTTC. Translating it yields CASNNPGLNHNEQFF. The chain is built from TRBV19 and TRBJ2-1; D is possibly TRBD2 (6 bases). Germline values: CDR1 LNHDA, CDR2 SQIVND (reference sequence). V was pared by 7 bases and J by 5 bases, with 18 bases between. The CDR3 runs 15 residues.

This chain joins TRBV9 and TRBJ2-2, with D perhaps TRBD1 (5 bases). The CDR3 contains 16 residues. V was pared by 7 bases and J by 4 bases, with 20 bases between. The germline V gene has CDR1 SGDLS and CDR2 YYNGEE. CDR3 in DNA: TGTGCCAGCGGCCCCCAAGGGGCTTGGTTCACCGGGGAGCTGTTTTTT. This encodes CASGPQGAWFTGELFF. Based on the CDR3 plus reference TRBV9 and TRBJ2-2, the full variable domain is DSGVTQTPKHLITATGQRVTLRCSPRSGDLSVYWYQQSLDQGLQFLIQYYNGEERAKGNILERFSAQQFPDLHSELNLSSLELGDSALYFCASGPQGAWFTGELFFGEGSRLTVL.

The chain joins TRBV9 to TRBJ2-7, with D possibly matching TRBD1 (6 bases). The V gene's germline CDR1 is SGDLS and CDR2 YYNGEE. The CDR3 extends over 14 amino acids. Trimming pared 4 bases from V and 1 base from J, leaving 12 bases between. CDR3 coding DNA: TGTGCCAGCAGCCCCAACAGGGAATCCTACGAGCAGTACTTC. This codes for CASSPNRESYEQYF.